The 7 T cell receptor beta chains given below trace back to one sample, sequenced in a study of blood T cell repertoires in COVID-19. TCRdb keeps only in-frame clones here, not all; method: immunoSEQ multiplex PCR. The sample carries some 150,000 clones, under 90% recorded once. The sample taken for sequencing was peripheral blood. The receptors derive from a woman aged 70-85 years with COVID-19, enrolled during active disease.

In its sample, this clone was seen a few times. V is TRBV19 and J is TRBJ1-1; D may be TRBD1 (5 bases). The germline V gene has CDR1 LNHDA and CDR2 SQIVND (reference sequence). Trimming took 3 bases from V and 11 from J, leaving 13 bases between them. CDR3 length: 12 residues. The DNA of the CDR3 is TGTGCCAGTAGTATGTGGGGGACTGGTGCTTTCTTT. It translates to CASSMWGTGAFF.

The chain is built from TRBV12-3 or TRBV12-4 and TRBJ2-3, with D uncertain. The CDR3 spans 11 residues. Deletions cut 4 bases from V and 7 bases from J, with 6 bases between. CDR3 in DNA: TGTGCCAGCAGTTCGGGTTATACGCAGTATTTT. Amino acid sequence: CASSSGYTQYF.

The chain has TRBV4-2 and TRBJ2-7; tentatively, D is TRBD1 (5 bases). V gave up 1 base and J gave up 3 bases, with 7 bases separating them. This CDR3 region has 13 residues. Germline CDR1 reads LGHNA; CDR2 reads YNFKEQ. The CDR3 here is CASSQGQNYEQYF. CDR3 bases: TGTGCCAGCAGCCAAGGACAGAACTACGAGCAGTACTTC.

J is TRBJ2-5 and V is TRBV10-3; no clear D. Deletions cut 4 bases from V and 5 bases from J, with 5 bases between. CDR3 size: 11 residues. Germline loops: CDR1 ENHRY, CDR2 SYGVKD. The CDR3 DNA follows: TGTGCCATCAGTGCCGCGGAGACCCAGTACTTC. Translated, it gives CAISAAETQYF.

The chain couples TRBV14 to TRBJ2-7; the match to TRBD1 covers 9 bases. Germline lookup yields CDR1 SGHDN and CDR2 FVKESK. Trimming cost V 4 bases and J 4 bases; bases outside gene matches: 8. The CDR3 consists of 15 residues. DNA of the CDR3: TGTGCCAGCAGCCCCGGGACAGGGCTTGTGTACGAGCAGTACTTC. Translated: CASSPGTGLVYEQYF.

This chain joins TRBV3-1 (or the pseudogene TRBV3-2) and TRBJ2-5; TRBD1 is a possible D gene (6 bases). There are 15 residues in the CDR3. V lost 4 bases and J lost 5, with 17 bases in between. CDR1 and CDR2 (germline): LGHDT, YNNKEL (reference sequence). The CDR3 reads CASSPRGALRETQYF. DNA of the CDR3: TGTGCCAGCAGCCCCAGGGGAGCCCTCCGGGAGACCCAGTACTTC.

This rearrangement joins TRBV12-3 or TRBV12-4 to TRBJ1-1; TRBD1 might be the D (6 bases). The CDR3 sequence is 12 residues long. Deletions cut 6 bases from V and 1 base from J, with 6 bases between. The CDR3 DNA follows: TGTGCCAGCAGACAGGGGAACACTGAAGCTTTCTTT. Protein: CASRQGNTEAFF.